This entry lists 13 T cell receptor beta chains sequenced from one sample in a study of CD8 T cells in Susac syndrome (dated by TCRdb to between 2018 and 2021). The library was produced with the immunoSEQ multiplex PCR assay. RNA was extracted with the RNeasy kit and roughly 0.5 to 1 ug was reverse transcribed using random hexamers. TCRdb trimmed public reads at Q25 via fastp, called clones via MiXCR and kept in-frame beta chains. Each entry is one CDR3 protein sequence, shown with its most common DNA and genes. This sample gives approximately 100,000 distinct CDR3 sequences in total; approximately 93% of them show up just once. The ten largest clonotypes hold about 0.41% of the sample. The sample consisted of CD8+ T cells from PBMCs. These receptors originate from a human donor with Susac syndrome.

The CDR3 here is CSASLSDRVHEQYF. The CDR3 bases are TGCAGTGCTAGTCTGAGCGACAGGGTCCACGAGCAGTACTTC. The V and J genes are TRBV20-1 and TRBJ2-7, with 7 bases that match TRBD1. Germline trimming cut 3 bases from V and 5 bases from J; bases unmatched to any gene: 10. The CDR3 consists of 14 residues. Germline loops: CDR1 DFQATT, CDR2 SNEGSKA (reference sequence).

The chain carries TRBV9 and TRBJ1-1, with a weak D call TRBD1 (5 bases). Deletions cut 3 bases from V and 5 bases from J, with 11 bases between. The CDR3 has 13 residues. Germline assignment: CDR1 SGDLS and CDR2 YYNGEE. CDR3 amino acids: CASSDGGATEAFF. The CDR3 nucleotides read TGTGCCAGCAGCGATGGAGGGGCAACTGAAGCTTTCTTT.

The chain uses TRBV9 and TRBJ2-6; the match to TRBD1 covers 7 bases. J gave up 0 bases and V 5 bases, and 8 bases lay outside the gene matches. CDR1 is SGDLS, CDR2 YYNGEE, per germline. The CDR3 contains 17 residues. The CDR3 DNA follows: TGTGCCAGCAGGAACCGGGACAGCCCCTCTGGGGCCAACGTCCTGACTTTC. This gives the protein CASRNRDSPSGANVLTF.

The CDR3 nucleotides read TGCGCCAGCAGGGGAGTGACCTACGAGCAGTACTTC. Amino acid sequence: CASRGVTYEQYF. J is TRBJ2-7 and V is TRBV5-1; weak D call: TRBD2 (5 bases). CDR1 SGHRS and CDR2 YFSETQ come from the germline V gene. Trimming took 5 bases from V and 2 from J, leaving 8 bases between them. There are 12 residues in the CDR3.

The CDR3 DNA reads TGTGCCAGCAGTTTATTGACAGATGCCATGAACACTGAAGCTTTCTTT. Translated, it gives CASSLLTDAMNTEAFF. The chain employs TRBV27 and TRBJ1-1, with D perhaps matching TRBD1 (5 bases). The CDR3 totals 16 residues. V was shortened by 1 base and J by 0 bases, with 12 bases between the two germline ends. Germline loops: CDR1 MNHEY, CDR2 SMNVEV (reference sequence).

The rearrangement uses TRBV5-1 and TRBJ2-5; 12 nucleotides agree with TRBD2. The ends lost 2 bases at V and 3 bases at J; junction bases unmatched: 5. The CDR3 sequence is 16 residues long. CDR1 is SGHRS, CDR2 YFSETQ, per germline. The CDR3 loop reads CASSFSLAGGEETQYF. DNA for the CDR3: TGCGCCAGCAGCTTCAGCCTAGCGGGGGGGGAAGAGACCCAGTACTTC.

The chain couples TRBV25-1 to TRBJ1-1; no reliable D call. Germline CDR1 and CDR2: MGHDK and SYGVNS. Trimming took 7 bases from V and 1 from J, leaving 16 bases between them. CDR3 length: 15 amino acids. The CDR3 DNA follows: TGTGCCAGCACCAGCGTACGGATGGGGAACACTGAAGCTTTCTTT. This codes for CASTSVRMGNTEAFF. The full variable domain, rest sourced from reference TRBV25-1 and TRBJ1-1, is EADIYQTPRYLVIGTGKKITLECSQTMGHDKMYWYQQDPGMELHLIHYSYGVNSTEKGDLSSESTVSRIRTEHFPLTLESARPSHTSQYLCASTSVRMGNTEAFFGQGTRLTVV.

The V call is TRBV12-5, the J call TRBJ1-1; D possibly corresponds to TRBD1 (6 bases). The CDR3 totals 14 residues. Germline loops: CDR1 LGHNT, CDR2 FRNRAP. V was clipped by 6 bases and J by 2 bases, with 13 bases between them. This CDR3 is CASGLDSSNTEAFF. Written as DNA, the CDR3 is TGTGCTAGTGGCCTGGACAGTTCTAACACTGAAGCTTTCTTT.

The rearrangement joins TRBV5-6 to TRBJ2-5; TRBD2 aligns across 8 bases. Losses at the gene ends were 1 base for V and 5 bases for J; bases not matched to a gene: 7. This CDR3 has 15 residues. Germline V gives CDR1 SGHDT, CDR2 YYEEEE. CDR3 residues: CASSLSGTRGETQYF. The CDR3 bases are TGTGCCAGCAGCTTGAGTGGGACTAGAGGGGAGACCCAGTACTTC.

In this sample, this clonotype turned up a few times. The chain links TRBV6-1 to TRBJ1-5; a weak D match, TRBD1 (5 bases). The germline V gene encodes CDR1 MNHNS and CDR2 SASEGT. The CDR3 has 13 amino acids. V lost 8 bases and J lost 4, with 12 bases in between. The DNA for the CDR3 is TGTGCCAGCGGTCAGGGTGGGAATCAGCCCCAGCATTTT. Amino acids: CASGQGGNQPQHF.

The chain combines TRBV29-1 with TRBJ1-4, with TRBD1 matching over 8 bases. V trimming: 5 bases; J trimming: 2 bases; junction bases outside the gene matches: 4. CDR3 length: 14 residues. CDR1 is SQVTM, CDR2 ANQGSEA, per germline. The CDR3 sequence is CSVSQGETNEKLFF. The CDR3 DNA sequence: TGCAGCGTTTCACAGGGGGAGACTAATGAAAAACTGTTTTTT.

In its sample, this clonotype was seen once. V is TRBV15 and J is TRBJ2-1; 9 bases are a match to TRBD1. V gave up 0 bases and J gave up 3 bases; unmatched junction bases: 0. The CDR3 consists of 15 residues. Germline V gene data show CDR1 as LNHNV and CDR2 as YYDKDF (reference sequence). The CDR3 region has the DNA TGTGCCACCAGCAGAGAGACAGGGGGCTACAATGAGCAGTTCTTC. This gives the protein CATSRETGGYNEQFF.

The chain links TRBV12-5 to TRBJ2-7, with D tentatively TRBD1 (5 bases). The CDR3 is 15 residues long. CDR1 is LGHNT, CDR2 FRNRAP, per germline. V lost 5 bases and J lost 2, with 16 bases in between. CDR3: CASGIWTSPTYEQYF. The CDR3 DNA follows: TGTGCTAGTGGTATTTGGACAAGCCCCACCTACGAGCAGTACTTC. The variable domain in full, completed from reference TRBV12-5 and TRBJ2-7, reads DARVTQTPRHKVTEMGQEVTMRCQPILGHNTVFWYRQTMMQGLELLAYFRNRAPLDDSGMPKDRFSAEMPDATLATLKIQPSEPRDSAVYFCASGIWTSPTYEQYFGPGTRLTVT.